The rows below give T cell receptor beta chains drawn from one sample of a study of T-cell reconstitution after alpha-beta-depleted transplantation in children. TCRdb fed the PCR reads into MiXCR, producing one record per CDR3 protein. Of about 100,000 distinct CDR3 sequences listed, under 7% were seen once; the top ten hold about 6%. Specimen: PBMCs, mostly from graft donor cells, collected 60 days after TCRalphabeta/CD19-depleted stem cell transplant. These TCRs come from a female patient aged 2 to 10 who had a stem cell transplant for Fanconi anemia, so the T cells may come from the graft donor. CDR3s leave out the opening cysteine and the closing phenylalanine or tryptophan. Each record gives: V gene, J gene, CDR3 length, CDR3 protein.

TRBV7-3	TRBJ2-1	11	ASSLMGTGEQF
TRBV7-9	TRBJ1-1	11	ASSLEWDTEAF
TRBV29-1	TRBJ2-7	14	SANTGREGADYEQY
TRBV28	TRBJ1-2	12	ASSFHQGPYGYT
TRBV4-2	TRBJ2-5	17	ASSQDLGVERQYQETQC
TRBV2	TRBJ2-7	15	ASSVPLAGLAPIEQY
TRBV20-1	TRBJ2-5	12	SATRGNLKETQY
TRBV4-2	TRBJ2-3	18	ASSQVLPGLAGSSTDTQY
TRBV5-6	TRBJ2-5	13	ASSLAGGHGETQY
TRBV6-1	TRBJ2-1	13	ASTVDFSSYNEQF
TRBV27	TRBJ2-2	15	ASSLSGAFANTGELF
TRBV7-2	TRBJ2-3	15	ASNLLGAGGSTDTQY
TRBV2	TRBJ2-1	15	ASSEGTSGRIVNEQF
TRBV7-9	TRBJ2-3	12	ASSTTGLVDTQY
TRBV3-1	TRBJ2-1	15	ASSRSAGTSSNNEQF
TRBV29-1	TRBJ2-2	11	SVATVNTGELF
TRBV24-1	TRBJ1-4	13	ATSDSGTGDEKLF
TRBV20-1	TRBJ2-7	11	SASGGHSYEQY
TRBV7-8	TRBJ2-2	14	ASSLDRGWNTGELF
TRBV5-1	TRBJ2-7	13	ASSPRRDGYYEQY
TRBV12-3/TRBV12-4	TRBJ2-7	11	ASRPRQGSEQY
TRBV5-1	TRBJ1-2	13	ASSLAGREANGYT
TRBV19	TRBJ1-5	14	ASNKGRTGGYQPQH
TRBV7-9	TRBJ2-3	13	ASSFAGGYTDTQY
TRBV15	TRBJ2-1	14	ATSPRTSGTNNEQF
TRBV7-2	TRBJ2-3	14	ASSLAWRGGRDTQY
TRBV28	TRBJ2-1	13	ASSLWLGQPNEQF